The present entry profiles one T cell receptor (beta chain) with its context. The data are from a study of blood T cell repertoires in COVID-19. Study information: Researchers got acute and convalescent COVID-19 samples from the United States, Italy and Spain. PBMCs, B-cell-depleted T cells, or T cells were the source of the cDNA or gDNA that made up the material.

The CDR3 sequence is 12 residues long. The germline V gene has CDR1 SGHAT and CDR2 FQNNGV. V lost 5 bases, J lost 3 bases, and 7 bases lay in between. Per the study methods: Researchers report that nucleated cell counts were estimated from reference gene primer amplification. Assay: immunoSEQ multiplex PCR; the TCRdb copy retains only in-frame clones and omits some. V, J and clone size are those of that table, while D and trimming were read from the DNA. The sample lists some 97,000 clones; roughly 80% were seen once. Sequencing used peripheral blood. The sequence was collected from a woman in her 70s with acute or convalescent COVID-19. The V and J genes are TRBV11-2 and TRBJ1-2; D is perhaps TRBD1 (5 bases). The DNA of the CDR3 is TGTGCCAGCAGCCCGGGGGACTATGGCTACACCTTC. It codes for CASSPGDYGYTF.